This T cell receptor beta chain derives from a study of cytomegalovirus exposure and HLA in healthy donors. In the case of this clone: Its antigen is not known.

Findings and limits, study-wide: Specificity of a few CMV-associated chains for CMV antigens was verified in vitro. It was reportedly the case that the classifier diagnosed cytomegalovirus status with high specificity and sensitivity. Rare TCR sequences dominated, though some public TCRs recurred in many donors. The study recorded over 150 TCR beta chains that were cytomegalovirus-associated.

Repertoires were generated with immunoSEQ multiplex PCR, while TCRdb's copy carries only in-frame clones and drops some. The table records under 75,000 clones, around four fifths of them present only once. V lost 6 bases to trimming and J lost 6 bases; unmatched junction nucleotides: 4. Germline assignment: CDR1 LGHNT and CDR2 FRNRAP. CDR3 length equals 13 residues. V is TRBV12-5 and J is TRBJ2-1, with TRBD2 matching 8 bases. This clonotype was sampled from a man aged 25-40 years in good health and CMV-seronegative. What was sequenced was PBMCs. The CDR3 sequence is CASGKAGVNEQFF. In DNA form, the CDR3 reads TGTGCTAGTGGGAAAGCGGGAGTCAATGAGCAGTTCTTC.